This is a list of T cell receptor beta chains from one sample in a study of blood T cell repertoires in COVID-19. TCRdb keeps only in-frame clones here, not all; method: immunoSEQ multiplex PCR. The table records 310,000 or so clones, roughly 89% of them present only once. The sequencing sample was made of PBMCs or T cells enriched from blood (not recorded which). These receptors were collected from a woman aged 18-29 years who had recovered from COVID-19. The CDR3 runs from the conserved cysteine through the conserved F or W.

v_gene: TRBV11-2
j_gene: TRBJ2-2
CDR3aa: CASSLVGGNTGELFF

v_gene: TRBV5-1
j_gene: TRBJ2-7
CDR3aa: CASSPEPGLAGEQYF

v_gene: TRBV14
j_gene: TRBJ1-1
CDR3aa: CASSTGRNTEAFF

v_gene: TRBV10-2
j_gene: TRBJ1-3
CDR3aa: CASSEQSGNTIYF

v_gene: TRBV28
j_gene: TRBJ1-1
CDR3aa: CASFWGPNTEAFF

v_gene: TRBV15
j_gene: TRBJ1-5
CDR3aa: CATSRDTGGSQPQHF

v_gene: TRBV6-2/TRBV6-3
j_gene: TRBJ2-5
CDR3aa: CASSLAGVETQYF

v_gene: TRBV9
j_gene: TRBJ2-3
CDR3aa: CASNSGGTGTDTQYF

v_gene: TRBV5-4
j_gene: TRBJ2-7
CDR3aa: CASSLPGRDYEQYF

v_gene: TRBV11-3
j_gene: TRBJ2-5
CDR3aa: CASSSGLIETQYF

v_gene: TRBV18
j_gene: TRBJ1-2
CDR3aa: CASSPRGNYGYTF

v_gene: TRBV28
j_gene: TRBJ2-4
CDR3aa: CASLQGASGMAGKNIQYF

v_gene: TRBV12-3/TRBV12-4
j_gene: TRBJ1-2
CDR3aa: CASSPEGSGYTF

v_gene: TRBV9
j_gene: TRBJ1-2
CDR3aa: CASSVGTGAPILSVTF

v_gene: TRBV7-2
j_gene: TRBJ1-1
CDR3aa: CASSLGPLLNTEAFF

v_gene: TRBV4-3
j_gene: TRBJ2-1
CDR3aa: CASSPTQVLAGGKQFF

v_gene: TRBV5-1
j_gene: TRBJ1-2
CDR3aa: CASSFRQGSYRDYGYTF

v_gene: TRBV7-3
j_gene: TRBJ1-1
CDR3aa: CASSFVWTANTEAFF

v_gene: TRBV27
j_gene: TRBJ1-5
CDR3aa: CASSLQGGLLNQPQHF

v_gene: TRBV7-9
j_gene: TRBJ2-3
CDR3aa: CASSLGPRADTQYF

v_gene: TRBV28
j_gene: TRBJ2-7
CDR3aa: CASSLGHSPYEQYF

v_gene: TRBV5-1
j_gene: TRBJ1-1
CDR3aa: CASSWNWARDRGFTEAFF

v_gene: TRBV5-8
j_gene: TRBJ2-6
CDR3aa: CASSLAGVFGANVLTF

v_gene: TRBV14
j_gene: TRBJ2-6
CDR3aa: CASSQVRTGAPGANVLTF

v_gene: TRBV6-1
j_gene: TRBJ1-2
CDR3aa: CASSGSPGQETYGYTF

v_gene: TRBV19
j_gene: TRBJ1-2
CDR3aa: CASFGQTYYGYTF

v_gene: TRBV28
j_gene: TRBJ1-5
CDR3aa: CASSTPDRAASNQPQHF

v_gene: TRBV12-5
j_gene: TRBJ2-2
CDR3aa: CASALGQTNTGELFF

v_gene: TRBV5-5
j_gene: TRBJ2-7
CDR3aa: CASSLGAGTYEQYF

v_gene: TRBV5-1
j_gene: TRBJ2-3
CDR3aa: CASSREGTSGGRTDTQYF

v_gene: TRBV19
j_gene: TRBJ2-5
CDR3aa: CASRRSAEGGETQYF